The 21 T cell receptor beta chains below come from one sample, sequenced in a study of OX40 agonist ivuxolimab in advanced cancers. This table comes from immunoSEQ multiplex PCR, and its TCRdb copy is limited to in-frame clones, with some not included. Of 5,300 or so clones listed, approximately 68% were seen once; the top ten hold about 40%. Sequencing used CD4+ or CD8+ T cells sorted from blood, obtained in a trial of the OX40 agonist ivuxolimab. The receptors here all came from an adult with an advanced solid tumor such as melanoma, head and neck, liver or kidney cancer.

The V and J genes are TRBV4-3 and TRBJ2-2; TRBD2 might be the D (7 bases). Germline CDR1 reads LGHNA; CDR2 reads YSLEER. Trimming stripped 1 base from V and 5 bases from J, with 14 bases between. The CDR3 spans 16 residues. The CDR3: CASSQGTGGWTGELFF. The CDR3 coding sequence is TGCGCCAGCAGCCAAGGGACGGGGGGCTGGACCGGGGAGCTGTTTTTT.

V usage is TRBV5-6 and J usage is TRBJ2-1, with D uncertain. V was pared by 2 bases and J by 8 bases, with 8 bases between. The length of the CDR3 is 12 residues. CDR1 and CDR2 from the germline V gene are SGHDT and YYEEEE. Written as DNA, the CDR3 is TGTGCCAGCAGCTTATCAGTGGATGAGCAGTTCTTC. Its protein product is CASSLSVDEQFF.

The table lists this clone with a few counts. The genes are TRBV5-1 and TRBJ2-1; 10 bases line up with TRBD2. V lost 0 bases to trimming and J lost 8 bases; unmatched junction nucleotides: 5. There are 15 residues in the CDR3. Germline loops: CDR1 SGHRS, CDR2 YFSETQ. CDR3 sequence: CASSLVAGGFDEQFF. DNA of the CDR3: TGCGCCAGCAGCTTGGTAGCGGGAGGTTTTGATGAGCAGTTCTTC. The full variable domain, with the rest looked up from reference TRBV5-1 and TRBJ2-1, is KAGVTQTPRYLIKTRGQQVTLSCSPISGHRSVSWYQQTPGQGLQFLFEYFSETQRNKGNFPGRFSGRQFSNSRSEMNVSTLELGDSALYLCASSLVAGGFDEQFFGPGTRLTVL.

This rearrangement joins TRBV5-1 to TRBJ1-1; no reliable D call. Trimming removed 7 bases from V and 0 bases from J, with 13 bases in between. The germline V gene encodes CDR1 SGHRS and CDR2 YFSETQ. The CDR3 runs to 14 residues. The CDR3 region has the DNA TGCGCCAGCGGAGCAGCGGGAATGAACACTGAAGCTTTCTTT. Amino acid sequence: CASGAAGMNTEAFF.

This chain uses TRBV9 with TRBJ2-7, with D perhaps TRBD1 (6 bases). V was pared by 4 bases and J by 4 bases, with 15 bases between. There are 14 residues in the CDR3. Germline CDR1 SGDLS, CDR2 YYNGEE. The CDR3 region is CASSQEDRLYEQYF. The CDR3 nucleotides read TGTGCCAGCAGCCAAGAGGACAGATTATACGAGCAGTACTTC.

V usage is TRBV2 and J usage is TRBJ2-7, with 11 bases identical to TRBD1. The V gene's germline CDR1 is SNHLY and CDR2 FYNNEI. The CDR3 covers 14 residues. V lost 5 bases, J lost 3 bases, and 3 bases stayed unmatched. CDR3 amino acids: CASSFGTGGYEQYF. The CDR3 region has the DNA TGTGCCAGCAGTTTCGGGACAGGGGGCTACGAGCAGTACTTC.

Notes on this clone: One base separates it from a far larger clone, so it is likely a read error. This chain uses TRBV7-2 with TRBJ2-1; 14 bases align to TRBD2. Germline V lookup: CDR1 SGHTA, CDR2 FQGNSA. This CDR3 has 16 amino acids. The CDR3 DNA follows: TGTGCCAGCAGCCAAGACGGACTAGCGGGAGGTAATGAGCAGCTCTTC. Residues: CASSQDGLAGGNEQLF.

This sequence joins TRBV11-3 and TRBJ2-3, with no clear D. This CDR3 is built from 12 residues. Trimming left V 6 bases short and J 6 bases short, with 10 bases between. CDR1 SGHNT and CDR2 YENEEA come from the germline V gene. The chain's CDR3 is CASRLKGDTQYF. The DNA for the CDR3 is TGTGCCAGCAGACTAAAAGGGGATACGCAGTATTTT.

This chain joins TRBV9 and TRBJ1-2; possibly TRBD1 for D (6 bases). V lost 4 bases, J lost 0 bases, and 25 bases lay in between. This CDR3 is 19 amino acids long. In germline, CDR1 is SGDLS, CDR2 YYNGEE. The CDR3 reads CASSLSKLDPGTSNYGYTF. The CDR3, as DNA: TGTGCCAGCAGCCTTTCGAAACTAGACCCCGGGACATCTAACTATGGCTACACCTTC.

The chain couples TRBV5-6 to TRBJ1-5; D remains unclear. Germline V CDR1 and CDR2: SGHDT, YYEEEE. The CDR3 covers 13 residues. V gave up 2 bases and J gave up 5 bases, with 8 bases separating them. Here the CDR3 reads CASSLTDHQPQHF. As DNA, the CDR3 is TGTGCCAGCAGCTTAACCGACCATCAGCCCCAGCATTTT.

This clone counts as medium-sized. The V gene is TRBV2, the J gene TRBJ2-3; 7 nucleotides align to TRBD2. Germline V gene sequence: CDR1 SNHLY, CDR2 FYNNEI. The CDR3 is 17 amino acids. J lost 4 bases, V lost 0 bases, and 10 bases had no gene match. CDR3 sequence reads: CASSEAAAGVSADTQYF. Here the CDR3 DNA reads TGTGCCAGCAGTGAAGCAGCCGCGGGAGTAAGCGCAGATACGCAGTATTTT.

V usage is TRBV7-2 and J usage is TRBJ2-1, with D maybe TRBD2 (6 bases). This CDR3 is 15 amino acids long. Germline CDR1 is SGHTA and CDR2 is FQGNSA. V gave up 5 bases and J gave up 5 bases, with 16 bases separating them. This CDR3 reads CASSDWRDGHNEQFF. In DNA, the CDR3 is TGTGCCAGCAGCGACTGGAGGGATGGGCACAATGAGCAGTTCTTC.

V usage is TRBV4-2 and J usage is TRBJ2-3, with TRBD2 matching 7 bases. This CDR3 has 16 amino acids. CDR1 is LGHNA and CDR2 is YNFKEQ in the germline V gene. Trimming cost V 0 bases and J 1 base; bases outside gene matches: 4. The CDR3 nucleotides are TGTGCCAGCAGCCAAGACAGGGCGGGAGGCACAGATACGCAGTATTTT. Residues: CASSQDRAGGTDTQYF.

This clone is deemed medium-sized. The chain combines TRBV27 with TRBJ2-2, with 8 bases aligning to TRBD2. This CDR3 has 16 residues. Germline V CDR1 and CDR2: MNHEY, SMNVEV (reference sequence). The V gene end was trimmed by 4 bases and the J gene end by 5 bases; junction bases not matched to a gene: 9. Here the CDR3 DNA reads TGTGCCAGCAGTTGGGGCGCGGGAGGTTTGACCGGGGAGCTGTTTTTT. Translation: CASSWGAGGLTGELFF.

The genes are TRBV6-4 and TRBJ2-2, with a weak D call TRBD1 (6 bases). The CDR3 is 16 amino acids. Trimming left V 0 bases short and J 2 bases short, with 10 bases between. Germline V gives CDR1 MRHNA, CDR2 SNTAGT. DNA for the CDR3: TGTGCCAGCAGTGACTCCCCAGGGGCCAACACCGGGGAGCTGTTTTTT. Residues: CASSDSPGANTGELFF.

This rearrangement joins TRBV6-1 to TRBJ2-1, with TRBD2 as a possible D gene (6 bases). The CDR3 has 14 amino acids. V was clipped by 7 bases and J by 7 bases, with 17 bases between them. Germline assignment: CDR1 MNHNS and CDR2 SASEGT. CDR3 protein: CASTPGRESNEQFF. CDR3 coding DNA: TGTGCCAGCACCCCAGGACGGGAGTCGAATGAGCAGTTCTTC.

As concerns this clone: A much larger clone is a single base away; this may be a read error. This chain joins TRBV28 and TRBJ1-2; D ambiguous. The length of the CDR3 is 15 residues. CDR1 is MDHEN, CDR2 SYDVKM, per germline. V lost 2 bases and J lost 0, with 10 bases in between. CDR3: CASSLEEETNYGYTF. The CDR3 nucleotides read TGTGCCAGCAGTTTAGAGGAAGAGACTAACTATGGCTACACCTTC.

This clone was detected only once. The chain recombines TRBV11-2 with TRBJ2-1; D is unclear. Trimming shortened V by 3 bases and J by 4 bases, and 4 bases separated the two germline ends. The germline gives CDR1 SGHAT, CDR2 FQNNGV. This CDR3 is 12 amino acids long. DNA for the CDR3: TGTGCCAGCAGCTTCGGTTACAATGAGCAGTTCTTC. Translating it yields CASSFGYNEQFF.

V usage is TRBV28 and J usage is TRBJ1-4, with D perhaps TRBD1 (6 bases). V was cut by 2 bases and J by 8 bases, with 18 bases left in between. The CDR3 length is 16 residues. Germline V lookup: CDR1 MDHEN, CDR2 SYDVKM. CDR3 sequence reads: CASSLGAGDLREKLFF. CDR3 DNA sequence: TGTGCCAGCAGTTTAGGGGCAGGGGATTTAAGAGAAAAACTGTTTTTT.

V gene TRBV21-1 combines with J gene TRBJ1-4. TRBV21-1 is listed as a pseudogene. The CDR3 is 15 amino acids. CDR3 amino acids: CASREALATNEKLFF. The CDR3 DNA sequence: TGTGCCAGCAGGGAGGCTCTAGCTACTAATGAAAAACTGTTTTTT.

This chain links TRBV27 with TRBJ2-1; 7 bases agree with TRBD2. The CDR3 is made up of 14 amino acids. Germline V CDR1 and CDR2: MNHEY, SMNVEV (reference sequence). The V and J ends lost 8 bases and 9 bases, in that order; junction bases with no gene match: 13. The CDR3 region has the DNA TGTGCCAGCTCTCTTCGGGGCGGGAGACCTGAGCAGTTCTTC. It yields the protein CASSLRGGRPEQFF.